This is a list of T cell receptor beta chains from one sample in a study of CD8 T cells in ankylosing spondylitis. MiXCR, applied by TCRdb to the 5' RACE reads, yields one record per CDR3 protein. Among fewer than 250,000 distinct CDR3 sequences, around 18% were seen once, and the ten largest hold roughly 43%. The material sequenced was blood, either unsorted or a sorted T cell fraction (not recorded which). Receptors were obtained from a male donor with ankylosing spondylitis. Each CDR3 is given with its conserved first and last residue. Fields, in order: CDR3 protein, CDR3 DNA, clone size, V gene, J gene, D gene. The D gene is left open where the match is weak. The size entry is marked missing in some rows and otherwise reads once, few, many or a size class.

CDR3aa: CASSGTVNTEAFF; CDR3nt: TGTGCCAGCAGTGGGACGGTGAACACTGAAGCTTTCTTT; abundance: .; v_gene: TRBV6-2/TRBV6-3; j_gene: TRBJ1-1; d_gene: .
CDR3aa: CASRRDRGNTGELFF; CDR3nt: TGTGCCAGCAGACGCGACAGGGGAAACACCGGGGAGCTGTTTTTT; abundance: once; v_gene: TRBV7-2; j_gene: TRBJ2-2; d_gene: TRBD1
CDR3aa: CASGGGGDEKLFF; CDR3nt: TGTGCCAGCGGAGGGGGGGGGGATGAAAAACTGTTTTTT; abundance: few; v_gene: TRBV7-9; j_gene: TRBJ1-4; d_gene: .
CDR3aa: CASSLGGLPGDEQYF; CDR3nt: TGTGCCAGCAGCTTAGGGGGCCTGCCGGGCGACGAGCAGTACTTC; abundance: few; v_gene: TRBV7-9; j_gene: TRBJ2-7; d_gene: .
CDR3aa: CASSNLGADYNEQFF; CDR3nt: TGTGCCAGCAGCAATTTGGGGGCGGATTACAATGAGCAGTTCTTC; abundance: few; v_gene: TRBV28; j_gene: TRBJ2-1; d_gene: .
CDR3aa: CASSLLGASGLYEQYF; CDR3nt: TGTGCCAGCAGTTTATTAGGGGCTAGCGGGCTTTACGAGCAGTACTTC; abundance: few; v_gene: TRBV28; j_gene: TRBJ2-7; d_gene: TRBD2
CDR3aa: CASSSAVASYEQYF; CDR3nt: TGTGCCAGCAGCTCCGCCGTCGCCTCCTACGAGCAGTACTTC; abundance: few; v_gene: TRBV7-9; j_gene: TRBJ2-7; d_gene: .
CDR3aa: CASSESGVSYNEQFF; CDR3nt: TGTGCCAGCAGTGAATCAGGTGTTTCCTACAATGAGCAGTTCTTC; abundance: .; v_gene: TRBV2; j_gene: TRBJ2-1; d_gene: .
CDR3aa: CSASSGTYEQYF; CDR3nt: TGCAGTGCTAGCTCGGGAACCTACGAGCAGTACTTC; abundance: .; v_gene: TRBV20-1; j_gene: TRBJ2-7; d_gene: .
CDR3aa: CASSFRFNNEQFF; CDR3nt: TGTGCCAGCAGTTTTAGGTTCAACAATGAGCAGTTCTTC; abundance: .; v_gene: TRBV28; j_gene: TRBJ2-1; d_gene: .
CDR3aa: CATSRDLVGGGANEQFF; CDR3nt: TGTGCCACCAGCAGAGATTTAGTCGGCGGGGGGGCCAATGAGCAGTTCTTC; abundance: few; v_gene: TRBV15; j_gene: TRBJ2-1; d_gene: TRBD2
CDR3aa: CASNQGYGANVLTF; CDR3nt: TGCGCCAGCAACCAGGGTTATGGGGCCAACGTCCTGACTTTC; abundance: many; v_gene: TRBV4-1; j_gene: TRBJ2-6; d_gene: .
CDR3aa: CASSSPDSRTPEAFF; CDR3nt: TGTGCCAGTAGTTCGCCGGACTCCCGGACCCCTGAAGCTTTCTTT; abundance: .; v_gene: TRBV19; j_gene: TRBJ1-1; d_gene: .
CDR3aa: CSAWMGGGVTEAFF; CDR3nt: TGCAGTGCTTGGATGGGGGGCGGGGTCACTGAAGCTTTCTTT; abundance: many; v_gene: TRBV20-1; j_gene: TRBJ1-1; d_gene: .
CDR3aa: CASSVEDSPYEQYF; CDR3nt: TGTGCCAGCAGCGTAGAGGACAGCCCCTACGAGCAGTACTTC; abundance: few; v_gene: TRBV9; j_gene: TRBJ2-7; d_gene: .
CDR3aa: CASSFPSETVNTGELFF; CDR3nt: TGTGCCAGCAGCTTTCCTTCCGAGACGGTTAACACCGGGGAGCTGTTTTTT; abundance: many; v_gene: TRBV11-2; j_gene: TRBJ2-2; d_gene: .
CDR3aa: CASSPQGSGYGYTF; CDR3nt: TGCGCCAGCAGCCCGCAGGGTTCTGGGTATGGCTACACCTTC; abundance: few; v_gene: TRBV5-1; j_gene: TRBJ1-2; d_gene: .
CDR3aa: CASSSGVDEKLFF; CDR3nt: TGTGCCAGCAGTTCAGGAGTCGATGAAAAACTGTTTTTT; abundance: .; v_gene: TRBV28; j_gene: TRBJ1-4; d_gene: .
CDR3aa: CASSRTLAGGTGELFF; CDR3nt: TGTGCCAGCAGTCGAACCCTAGCGGGGGGCACCGGGGAGCTGTTTTTT; abundance: .; v_gene: TRBV6-2/TRBV6-3; j_gene: TRBJ2-2; d_gene: TRBD2
CDR3aa: CASSYIWTGSNTGELFF; CDR3nt: TGTGCCAGCAGTTACATTTGGACAGGGTCTAACACCGGGGAGCTGTTTTTT; abundance: few; v_gene: TRBV2; j_gene: TRBJ2-2; d_gene: TRBD1
CDR3aa: CASSFNARGGVNEQFF; CDR3nt: TGTGCCAGCAGCTTTAACGCTAGGGGTGGGGTAAATGAGCAGTTCTTC; abundance: .; v_gene: TRBV7-3; j_gene: TRBJ2-1; d_gene: .
CDR3aa: CANSPGNEQYF; CDR3nt: TGTGCCAATTCTCCAGGGAACGAGCAGTACTTC; abundance: .; v_gene: TRBV10-3; j_gene: TRBJ2-7; d_gene: .
CDR3aa: CASSLESWGRSNQPQHF; CDR3nt: TGTGCCAGCAGCTTAGAAAGCTGGGGACGGAGCAATCAGCCCCAGCATTTT; abundance: .; v_gene: TRBV7-8; j_gene: TRBJ1-5; d_gene: .
CDR3aa: CASSYFAGYNNEQFF; CDR3nt: TGTGCCAGCAGTTACTTTGCGGGATACAACAATGAGCAGTTCTTC; abundance: .; v_gene: TRBV6-2/TRBV6-3; j_gene: TRBJ2-1; d_gene: .
CDR3aa: CASSKTYMNTEAFF; CDR3nt: TGTGCCAGCAGTAAGACCTACATGAACACTGAAGCTTTCTTT; abundance: .; v_gene: TRBV6-1; j_gene: TRBJ1-1; d_gene: .
CDR3aa: CAISEWDSPLHF; CDR3nt: TGTGCCATCAGTGAGTGGGACTCACCCCTCCACTTT; abundance: .; v_gene: TRBV10-3; j_gene: TRBJ1-6; d_gene: .
CDR3aa: CASPRDPNTGELFF; CDR3nt: TGTGCCAGCCCGCGGGACCCGAACACCGGGGAGCTGTTTTTT; abundance: .; v_gene: TRBV12-3/TRBV12-4; j_gene: TRBJ2-2; d_gene: .
CDR3aa: CATSRDLGSPLHF; CDR3nt: TGTGCCACCAGCAGAGATCTCGGTTCACCCCTCCACTTT; abundance: many; v_gene: TRBV15; j_gene: TRBJ1-6; d_gene: .